These 10 T cell receptor beta chains originate from one sample sequenced in a study of vaccination effects on CD4 cells after COVID-19 (dated by TCRdb to between 2021 and 2024). In the ViraFEST assay, PBMC were stimulated with viral peptide pools, and antigen-specific CD4+ T cell clonotypes were then identified by expansion using TCR sequencing. After more than 9 days of culture, CD4+ T cells were isolated with the EasySep CD4+ T cell isolation kit. Each participant received two doses of an mRNA SARS-CoV-2 vaccine, either BNT162b2 or mRNA-1273. Their antigens remain unidentified. Libraries were built with the immunoSEQ multiplex PCR assay. TCRdb holds this immuneACCESS table with in-frame rearrangements only. Some clones are missing; in checked studies, unresolved V genes explain under half, and the rest has no known cause. The sample table records about 27,000 clones; roughly 85% of these occur just once. More than 1.4% of the sample goes to the ten largest clones.

This specimen was CD4+ T cells from PBMCs cultured with HCoV-NL63 spike peptides, taken after COVID-19 vaccination. This specimen's cell subset or site label, interpreted: HCoV-NL63 spike overlapping peptide pool stimulation. The receptor source for this set is a human donor who received a COVID-19 vaccine. Some clones in this sample may be carry-over from other donors' samples.

This clone was seen a few times. The chain uses TRBV21-1 and TRBJ1-6. TRBV21-1 represents a pseudogene. This CDR3 is built from 15 residues. The CDR3 DNA is TGTGCCAGCAGCAAAGGGGACGCCCTTACTTCACCCCTCCACTTT. Its translation: CASSKGDALTSPLHF.

The chain employs TRBV7-8 and TRBJ1-5, with D unclear. Trimming stripped 1 base from V and 2 bases from J, with 12 bases between. This CDR3 comprises 16 residues. The germline V gene encodes CDR1 SGHVS and CDR2 FQNEAQ. CDR3 in amino acids: CASSLVRGVGNQPQHF. The DNA for the CDR3 is TGTGCCAGCAGCTTAGTACGGGGAGTGGGCAATCAGCCCCAGCATTTT. Combining the CDR3 with reference TRBV7-8 and TRBJ1-5 gives the whole variable domain GAGVSQSPRYKVAKRGQDVALRCDPISGHVSLFWYQQALGQGPEFLTYFQNEAQLDKSGLPSDRFFAERPEGSVSTLKIQRTQQEDSAVYLCASSLVRGVGNQPQHFGDGTRLSIL.

In this sample, this clone turned up a few times. The CDR3 DNA follows: TGTGCCAGCAGGGACAGGGATGTTCATGGCTACACCTTC. It yields the protein CASRDRDVHGYTF. The chain links TRBV6-5 to TRBJ1-2; 8 bases are shared with TRBD1. J was trimmed by 6 bases and V by 6 bases; bases with no gene match: 6. The CDR3 loop spans 13 amino acids. Germline V gene data show CDR1 as MNHEY and CDR2 as SVGAGI.

This chain links TRBV19 with TRBJ1-3; no reliable D call. Germline CDR1 is LNHDA and CDR2 is SQIVND (reference sequence). CDR3 size: 13 residues. Trimming shortened V by 7 bases and J by 2 bases, and 9 bases separated the two germline ends. The CDR3, as DNA: TGTGCCAGTAACAACATCCCTGGAAACACCATATATTTT. Amino acids: CASNNIPGNTIYF.

The rearrangement links TRBV2 to TRBJ2-3; 8 nucleotides align to TRBD2. The CDR3 spans 15 residues. V shed 9 bases, J shed 3 bases, and the junction held 11 bases outside the gene matches. Germline loops: CDR1 SNHLY, CDR2 FYNNEI. The CDR3 region is CASARRGGLTDTQYF. In DNA form, the CDR3 reads TGTGCCAGTGCCCGACGGGGGGGCTTGACAGATACGCAGTATTTT.

A few counts support this clone. The chain links TRBV5-1 to TRBJ2-1; 10 bases fit TRBD2. Losses at the gene ends were 0 bases for V and 11 bases for J; bases not matched to a gene: 8. CDR1 and CDR2 (germline): SGHRS, YFSETQ. The CDR3 extends over 15 amino acids. CDR3 nucleotides: TGCGCCAGCAGCTTGGAAGGTAGCGGGGGGTTCAAGCAGTTCTTC. As protein: CASSLEGSGGFKQFF.

The rearrangement links TRBV19 to TRBJ1-3; D remains ambiguous. Trimming left V 6 bases short and J 0 bases short, with 27 bases between. The CDR3 loop spans 20 amino acids. Germline CDR1 and CDR2: LNHDA and SQIVND (reference sequence). The CDR3 nucleotides are TGTGCCAGTAGCGCACAAGCCCGGTGGAGGATTTCACACTCTGGAAACACCATATATTTT. This translates into CASSAQARWRISHSGNTIYF.

This chain uses TRBV27 with TRBJ2-5, with 9 bases identical to TRBD1. Germline values: CDR1 MNHEY, CDR2 SMNVEV (reference sequence). Unmatched junction bases numbered 4, after V lost 4 bases and J lost 4 bases. The CDR3 contains 14 residues. The DNA for the CDR3 is TGTGCCAGCAGTTGGGACAGGGATGTAGAGACCCAGTACTTC. Amino acid sequence: CASSWDRDVETQYF.

The sample holds a few counts of this clone. The genes are TRBV5-4 and TRBJ2-5, with a weak D call TRBD2 (6 bases). Deletions cut 3 bases from V and 7 bases from J, with 19 bases between. The CDR3 extends over 15 amino acids. Germline lookup yields CDR1 SGHNT and CDR2 YYREEE (reference sequence). The CDR3 sequence is CASSSTDPSVGTQYF. Written as DNA, the CDR3 is TGTGCCAGCAGCTCGACCGACCCTAGCGTAGGGACCCAGTACTTC.

The DNA for the CDR3 is TGCAGCGTTGAACGTCAAGCGAACACCGGGGAGCTGTTTTTT. Its translation: CSVERQANTGELFF. This rearrangement joins TRBV29-1 to TRBJ2-2; D not resolved. This CDR3 spans 14 amino acids. V was trimmed by 2 bases and J by 0 bases, leaving 7 bases between them. Per the germline V gene, CDR1 is SQVTM and CDR2 is ANQGSEA.